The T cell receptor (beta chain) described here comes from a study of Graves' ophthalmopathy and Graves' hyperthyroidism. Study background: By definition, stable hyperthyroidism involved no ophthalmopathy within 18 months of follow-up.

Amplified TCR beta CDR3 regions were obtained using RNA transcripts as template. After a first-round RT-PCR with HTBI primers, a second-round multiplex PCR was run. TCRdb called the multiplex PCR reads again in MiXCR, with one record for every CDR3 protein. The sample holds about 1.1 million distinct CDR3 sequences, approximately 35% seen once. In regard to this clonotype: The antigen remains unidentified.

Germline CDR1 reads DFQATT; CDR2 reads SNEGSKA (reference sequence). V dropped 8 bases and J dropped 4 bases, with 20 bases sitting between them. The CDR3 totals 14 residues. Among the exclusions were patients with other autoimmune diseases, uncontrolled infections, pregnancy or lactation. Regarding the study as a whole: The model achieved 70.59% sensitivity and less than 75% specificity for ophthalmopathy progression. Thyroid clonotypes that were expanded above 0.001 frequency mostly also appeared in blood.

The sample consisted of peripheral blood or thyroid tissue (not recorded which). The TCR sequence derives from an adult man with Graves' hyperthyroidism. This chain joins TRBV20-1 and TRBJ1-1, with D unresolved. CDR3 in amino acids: CSTVRTSGSTEAFF. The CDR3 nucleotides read TGCAGTACGGTCCGGACTAGCGGCTCCACTGAAGCTTTCTTT.